These T cell receptor beta chains were read from a single sample in a study of CD8+CD57+ T cells in acquired aplastic anemia. Each CDR3 protein gets one entry after TCRdb re-called the reads with MiXCR. The profile covers 150,000 to 200,000 distinct CDR3 sequences, with 35% to 55% appearing a single time and 1.1% taken by the ten largest. The sequenced sample was sorted CD4+, CD8+, or CD8+CD57+ T cells (not recorded which) from PBMCs. The receptors derive from a human donor in good health. Both conserved end residues are part of each CDR3. D genes are given only for firm matches. The size entry is marked missing in some rows and otherwise reads once, few, many or a size class.

cdr3_nt: TGTGCCAGTAGTATATCAGGCCCAACCACTGAAGCTTTCTTT; cdr3_aa: CASSISGPTTEAFF; d_call: NA; clone_size: many; j_call: TRBJ1-1; v_call: TRBV19
cdr3_nt: TGTGCCTGGAAAAACCCGGGACATGCGGGCCAAGAGACCCAGTACTTC; cdr3_aa: CAWKNPGHAGQETQYF; d_call: NA; clone_size: NA; j_call: TRBJ2-5; v_call: TRBV30
cdr3_nt: TGTGCCAGCAGAGAGGACAATTCCTACGAGCAGTACTTC; cdr3_aa: CASREDNSYEQYF; d_call: NA; clone_size: few; j_call: TRBJ2-7; v_call: TRBV25-1
cdr3_nt: TGCGCCAGCAGCTCTGGTGCAGGGAATGCCTACGAGCAGTACTTC; cdr3_aa: CASSSGAGNAYEQYF; d_call: NA; clone_size: many; j_call: TRBJ2-7; v_call: TRBV5-1
cdr3_nt: TGCAGTGCTACACCCCAGGGGGCGCTTAGGTATGGCTACACCTTC; cdr3_aa: CSATPQGALRYGYTF; d_call: TRBD1; clone_size: many; j_call: TRBJ1-2; v_call: TRBV20-1
cdr3_nt: TGCAGTGCTAGAGATCTGAGCGGGAGGGCCTTCAATGAGCAGTTCTTC; cdr3_aa: CSARDLSGRAFNEQFF; d_call: TRBD2; clone_size: many; j_call: TRBJ2-1; v_call: TRBV20-1
cdr3_nt: TGTGCCAGCGATCTGGCGGGAGGGGCCACCGGGGAGCTGTTTTTT; cdr3_aa: CASDLAGGATGELFF; d_call: TRBD2; clone_size: NA; j_call: TRBJ2-2; v_call: TRBV2
cdr3_nt: TGTGCCAGCAGTTCCCGGGGGGGCCAGAACTACAATGAGCAGTTCTTC; cdr3_aa: CASSSRGGQNYNEQFF; d_call: TRBD2; clone_size: many; j_call: TRBJ2-1; v_call: TRBV6-2/TRBV6-3
cdr3_nt: TGTGCCAGCAGCAAGGGAAGGGTACAAGAGACCCAGTACTTC; cdr3_aa: CASSKGRVQETQYF; d_call: NA; clone_size: NA; j_call: TRBJ2-5; v_call: TRBV7-6
cdr3_nt: TGTGCCACCCCAGGGGGGCGGGGAGAGACCCAGTACTTC; cdr3_aa: CATPGGRGETQYF; d_call: NA; clone_size: NA; j_call: TRBJ2-5; v_call: TRBV10-3
cdr3_nt: TGTGCCACCGGAGGGGACAGCAGCTCCTACAATGAGCAGTTCTTC; cdr3_aa: CATGGDSSSYNEQFF; d_call: NA; clone_size: NA; j_call: TRBJ2-1; v_call: TRBV24-1
cdr3_nt: TGTGCCAGCAGTGAAGTAACATTCTCTGGAAACACCATATATTTT; cdr3_aa: CASSEVTFSGNTIYF; d_call: NA; clone_size: NA; j_call: TRBJ1-3; v_call: TRBV2
cdr3_nt: TGTGCCAGCTCACCACCCTTTCGAGACAGAGTTTACAATGAGCAGTTCTTC; cdr3_aa: CASSPPFRDRVYNEQFF; d_call: NA; clone_size: NA; j_call: TRBJ2-1; v_call: TRBV18
cdr3_nt: TGTGCCAGCAGTTTGTTCAAGTCAAACAATGAGCAGTTCTTC; cdr3_aa: CASSLFKSNNEQFF; d_call: NA; clone_size: NA; j_call: TRBJ2-1; v_call: TRBV28
cdr3_nt: TGTGCCAGCAGCTTAGATGTAGGGGGGAGCTCCTACAATGAGCAGTTCTTC; cdr3_aa: CASSLDVGGSSYNEQFF; d_call: NA; clone_size: NA; j_call: TRBJ2-1; v_call: TRBV11-1
cdr3_nt: TGCAGCGTGTCCGGGACTATCCTTTACGAGCAGTACTTC; cdr3_aa: CSVSGTILYEQYF; d_call: TRBD2; clone_size: NA; j_call: TRBJ2-7; v_call: TRBV29-1
cdr3_nt: TGCAGTGCCGCTCCACCGGGACAGAGTCTCGGAAACACCATATATTTT; cdr3_aa: CSAAPPGQSLGNTIYF; d_call: TRBD1; clone_size: many; j_call: TRBJ1-3; v_call: TRBV20-1
cdr3_nt: TGTGCCACCAGCAGAGGGACAGGGGACGTGGGGGAGCTGTTTTTT; cdr3_aa: CATSRGTGDVGELFF; d_call: TRBD1; clone_size: NA; j_call: TRBJ2-2; v_call: TRBV15
cdr3_nt: TGCGCCAGCACGTCCCCCTCCTACGAGCAGTACTTC; cdr3_aa: CASTSPSYEQYF; d_call: NA; clone_size: NA; j_call: TRBJ2-7; v_call: TRBV10-2
cdr3_nt: TGCAGCGTTGAGCGGCAGGGCACCTATGGCTACACCTTC; cdr3_aa: CSVERQGTYGYTF; d_call: NA; clone_size: NA; j_call: TRBJ1-2; v_call: TRBV29-1
cdr3_nt: TGTGCCAGCTCACCGGCCAGCGGGAGGGCCGCCTACAATGAGCAGTTCTTC; cdr3_aa: CASSPASGRAAYNEQFF; d_call: TRBD2; clone_size: few; j_call: TRBJ2-1; v_call: TRBV18
cdr3_nt: TGCAGTGCTGTATTGACTAGCGGGTACAATGAGCAGTTCTTC; cdr3_aa: CSAVLTSGYNEQFF; d_call: TRBD2; clone_size: many; j_call: TRBJ2-1; v_call: TRBV20-1
cdr3_nt: TGTGCCAGCAGTGGGACCGGGACAGGGTATAGCAATCAGCCCCAGCATTTT; cdr3_aa: CASSGTGTGYSNQPQHF; d_call: TRBD1; clone_size: NA; j_call: TRBJ1-5; v_call: TRBV27
cdr3_nt: TGTGCCAGCAGCCCTTCCGGGAGGTTTGGGAACACCGGGGAGCTGTTTTTT; cdr3_aa: CASSPSGRFGNTGELFF; d_call: TRBD2; clone_size: NA; j_call: TRBJ2-2; v_call: TRBV11-3
cdr3_nt: TGTGCCAGCTCCGGCGGGAGAGAGACCCAGTACTTC; cdr3_aa: CASSGGRETQYF; d_call: TRBD2; clone_size: few; j_call: TRBJ2-5; v_call: TRBV7-9
cdr3_nt: TGTGCCAGCAGTCTCTTGCGGACCTACCAGCAGTACTTC; cdr3_aa: CASSLLRTYQQYF; d_call: NA; clone_size: many; j_call: TRBJ2-7; v_call: TRBV28
cdr3_nt: TGTGCCATCAGTGAGTCGAGGCAGGGGGTTGGTTCACCCCTCCACTTT; cdr3_aa: CAISESRQGVGSPLHF; d_call: TRBD1; clone_size: NA; j_call: TRBJ1-6; v_call: TRBV10-3
cdr3_nt: TGTGCCAGCAGTTACTCAATCACAGGGATAATAAACACCATATATTTT; cdr3_aa: CASSYSITGIINTIYF; d_call: NA; clone_size: NA; j_call: TRBJ1-3; v_call: TRBV6-5
cdr3_nt: TGTGCCAGCAGCCATCCTTGGAGGGAGGGCGGCTACACCTTC; cdr3_aa: CASSHPWREGGYTF; d_call: NA; clone_size: NA; j_call: TRBJ1-2; v_call: TRBV11-2
cdr3_nt: TGCGCCAGCAGTGAGTCCGGTTTCCGCACAGATACGCAGTATTTT; cdr3_aa: CASSESGFRTDTQYF; d_call: NA; clone_size: many; j_call: TRBJ2-3; v_call: TRBV10-2
cdr3_nt: TGTGCCAGCAGTTATGGGCAGGGGCATTCACCCCTCCACTTT; cdr3_aa: CASSYGQGHSPLHF; d_call: NA; clone_size: NA; j_call: TRBJ1-6; v_call: TRBV6-5
cdr3_nt: TGCAGTGCCGCGGGAGGGGATCAGCCCCAGCATTTT; cdr3_aa: CSAAGGDQPQHF; d_call: NA; clone_size: many; j_call: TRBJ1-5; v_call: TRBV20-1
cdr3_nt: TGTGCCAGCAGCTTAGCGAGGACTCGGTCCGGGGCCAACGTCCTGACTTTC; cdr3_aa: CASSLARTRSGANVLTF; d_call: NA; clone_size: NA; j_call: TRBJ2-6; v_call: TRBV11-1
cdr3_nt: TGCGCCAGCAGACCAGACAGGGGTAGCACAGATACGCAGTATTTT; cdr3_aa: CASRPDRGSTDTQYF; d_call: TRBD1; clone_size: many; j_call: TRBJ2-3; v_call: TRBV5-1
cdr3_nt: TGCGCCAGCAGCCAATCCTCGGAGGGTCGATACGAGCAGTACTTC; cdr3_aa: CASSQSSEGRYEQYF; d_call: NA; clone_size: once; j_call: TRBJ2-7; v_call: TRBV4-1
cdr3_nt: TGTGCCAGCAGTGAGCGGTCTAGCGGGAACCACGAGCAGTACTTC; cdr3_aa: CASSERSSGNHEQYF; d_call: TRBD2; clone_size: many; j_call: TRBJ2-7; v_call: TRBV6-1
cdr3_nt: TGTGCCAGCAGCCCCACCAGATCCCTAGCGGGGGGGGGGAAATACGAGCAGTACTTC; cdr3_aa: CASSPTRSLAGGGKYEQYF; d_call: TRBD2; clone_size: NA; j_call: TRBJ2-7; v_call: TRBV2
cdr3_nt: TGTGCCATCAGTGAGGCTAGCGGGAGAGGGGAGACCCAGTACTTC; cdr3_aa: CAISEASGRGETQYF; d_call: TRBD2; clone_size: few; j_call: TRBJ2-5; v_call: TRBV10-3
cdr3_nt: TGCGCCAGCAGCTCGCAGGCAACAACTAATGAAAAACTGTTTTTT; cdr3_aa: CASSSQATTNEKLFF; d_call: NA; clone_size: NA; j_call: TRBJ1-4; v_call: TRBV5-1
cdr3_nt: TGTGCCAGCAGCGTACAGGACACCATATATTTT; cdr3_aa: CASSVQDTIYF; d_call: NA; clone_size: NA; j_call: TRBJ1-3; v_call: TRBV9
cdr3_nt: TGCGCCAGCAGTGAGCGTCAGGGTGGGATATTGTTTTTT; cdr3_aa: CASSERQGGILFF; d_call: NA; clone_size: few; j_call: TRBJ1-4; v_call: TRBV10-2
cdr3_nt: TGTGCCAGCTGTTTGCAGGACCTTACCTACGAGCAGTACTTC; cdr3_aa: CASCLQDLTYEQYF; d_call: NA; clone_size: NA; j_call: TRBJ2-7; v_call: TRBV6-2/TRBV6-3
cdr3_nt: TGCGCCAGCAGCTACCGGACAGGGGACGACTACGAGCAGTACTTC; cdr3_aa: CASSYRTGDDYEQYF; d_call: TRBD1; clone_size: many; j_call: TRBJ2-7; v_call: TRBV5-1
cdr3_nt: TGTGCCAGCAGGTCAGGCTCCGCGGACACTGAAGCTTTCTTT; cdr3_aa: CASRSGSADTEAFF; d_call: NA; clone_size: many; j_call: TRBJ1-1; v_call: TRBV7-3
cdr3_nt: TGTGCCAGCAGCCCCCCTAACTATGGCTACACCTTC; cdr3_aa: CASSPPNYGYTF; d_call: NA; clone_size: many; j_call: TRBJ1-2; v_call: TRBV7-2
cdr3_nt: TGTGCCAGCAGCTGGGGGTCGACAGATACGCAGTATTTT; cdr3_aa: CASSWGSTDTQYF; d_call: NA; clone_size: many; j_call: TRBJ2-3; v_call: TRBV7-9
cdr3_nt: TGTGCCACCAGCGGACCTTTCGACATAGAGGGCGATCAGCCCCAGCATTTT; cdr3_aa: CATSGPFDIEGDQPQHF; d_call: NA; clone_size: once; j_call: TRBJ1-5; v_call: TRBV15
cdr3_nt: TGTGCCAGCAGCGTACGGGGACGCCTCTACGAGCAGTACTTC; cdr3_aa: CASSVRGRLYEQYF; d_call: NA; clone_size: NA; j_call: TRBJ2-7; v_call: TRBV14
cdr3_nt: TGCACCCCGGGGGTCTCCAATGAGCAGTTCTTC; cdr3_aa: CTPGVSNEQFF; d_call: NA; clone_size: many; j_call: TRBJ2-1; v_call: TRBV20-1
cdr3_nt: TGTGCCACCTCTAGACTAGCGGCTGACAATGAGCAGTTCTTC; cdr3_aa: CATSRLAADNEQFF; d_call: TRBD2; clone_size: NA; j_call: TRBJ2-1; v_call: TRBV10-3
cdr3_nt: TGCAGTGCCATCCGGGGGGCCGGCTACGAGCAGTACTTC; cdr3_aa: CSAIRGAGYEQYF; d_call: NA; clone_size: many; j_call: TRBJ2-7; v_call: TRBV20-1
cdr3_nt: TGTGCCAGCAGCCCCTCGAGGGAGCAGTACTTC; cdr3_aa: CASSPSREQYF; d_call: NA; clone_size: few; j_call: TRBJ2-7; v_call: TRBV7-6
cdr3_nt: TGTGCCAGCAGCTTTCGGGATACCTACAATGAGCAGTTCTTC; cdr3_aa: CASSFRDTYNEQFF; d_call: NA; clone_size: many; j_call: TRBJ2-1; v_call: TRBV7-8
cdr3_nt: TGTGCCAGCAGCTCAAGACAGGGCGATCAGCCCCAGCATTTT; cdr3_aa: CASSSRQGDQPQHF; d_call: TRBD1; clone_size: many; j_call: TRBJ1-5; v_call: TRBV7-2